Each of the 14 T cell receptor beta chains below was sequenced from the same sample in a study of blood T cell repertoires in COVID-19. Assay used: immunoSEQ multiplex PCR; TCRdb lists only in-frame clones, some missing. The data hold about 130,000 clones, with 75% to 85% observed a single time. The sample was peripheral blood. The receptors originated from a woman between 50 and 59 years old with acute or convalescent COVID-19.

This sequence joins TRBV15 and TRBJ2-7, with TRBD2 identical over 8 bases. Trimming took 5 bases from V and 5 from J; bases not matched to a gene: 8. Germline CDR1 reads LNHNV; CDR2 reads YYDKDF (reference sequence). The CDR3 runs 14 residues. Here the CDR3 DNA reads TGTGCCACCAGCTCCGGGAGCGGGAGTCACGAGCAGTACTTC. Protein product: CATSSGSGSHEQYF.

The chain employs TRBV12-3 or TRBV12-4 and TRBJ2-7, with TRBD1 matching 8 bases. This CDR3 spans 13 amino acids. J gave up 5 bases and V 6 bases, and 6 bases lay outside the gene matches. The CDR3 DNA is TGTGCCAGCAGGCCCGGACAGGGCAACGAGCAGTACTTC. This encodes CASRPGQGNEQYF.

In its sample, this clone was seen a few times. V and J are TRBV7-8 and TRBJ1-5; possibly TRBD1 for D (5 bases). Deletions cut 1 base from V and 5 bases from J, with 15 bases between. Germline V gene sequence: CDR1 SGHVS, CDR2 FQNEAQ. There are 16 residues in the CDR3. The CDR3 loop is CASSLELVRAHQPQHF. The CDR3 nucleotides are TGTGCCAGCAGCTTAGAGCTCGTCAGGGCCCATCAGCCCCAGCATTTT.

The DNA for the CDR3 is TGTGCCTTGGCGGGACAGGGCCACGAGCAGTACTTC. Translated, it gives CALAGQGHEQYF. J is TRBJ2-7 and V is TRBV30, with 9 bases identical to TRBD1. With V trimmed by 7 bases and J by 5 bases, 6 bases remained unmatched. The CDR3 sequence is 12 residues long. Germline assignment: CDR1 GTSNPN and CDR2 SVGIG (reference sequence).

The chain carries TRBV4-1 and TRBJ2-2; 9 bases line up with TRBD2. Per germline, CDR1 MGHRA and CDR2 YSYEKL. With V trimmed by 7 bases and J by 2 bases, 5 bases remained unmatched. The CDR3 totals 15 residues. The CDR3 protein is CASKRLAGNTGELFF. As DNA, the CDR3 is TGCGCCAGCAAGAGGCTAGCGGGAAACACCGGGGAGCTGTTTTTT.

This rearrangement joins TRBV5-1 to TRBJ2-5, with 10 bases that match TRBD2. Trimming removed 5 bases from V and 5 bases from J; junction bases left unmatched: 15. Germline lookup yields CDR1 SGHRS and CDR2 YFSETQ. The CDR3 extends over 17 amino acids. As DNA, the CDR3 is TGCGCCAGCAGTCCCTCTAGCGGGAGATTGGAAACGGAGACCCAGTACTTC. It codes for CASSPSSGRLETETQYF.

This chain connects TRBV19 to TRBJ1-1; perhaps TRBD1 as D (6 bases). CDR1 LNHDA and CDR2 SQIVND come from the germline V gene (reference sequence). The length of the CDR3 is 13 residues. V was shortened by 4 bases and J by 6 bases, with 12 bases between the two germline ends. The CDR3 is CASSTGHSPEAFF. DNA of the CDR3: TGTGCCAGTAGTACGGGACATTCTCCTGAAGCTTTCTTT.

The chain combines TRBV19 with TRBJ2-7; 8 nucleotides match TRBD2. The V segment lost 2 bases and the J segment 4 bases; nucleotides outside the gene matches: 4. This CDR3 contains 14 residues. Per germline, CDR1 LNHDA and CDR2 SQIVND (reference sequence). The CDR3 loop is CASSIRGGEYEQYF. The CDR3 DNA is TGTGCCAGTAGTATACGGGGGGGCGAATACGAGCAGTACTTC.

The chain links TRBV18 to TRBJ2-5; 7 nucleotides agree with TRBD2. This CDR3 is 14 amino acids long. The V gene end was trimmed by 1 base and the J gene end by 3 bases; junction bases not matched to a gene: 2. CDR1 and CDR2 (germline): KGHSH, LQKENI. The CDR3 region is CASSPLAGEETQYF. Written as DNA, the CDR3 is TGTGCCAGCTCACCACTAGCGGGTGAAGAGACCCAGTACTTC.

The chain has TRBV7-8 and TRBJ2-5; 8 positions agree with TRBD1. J gave up 4 bases and V 1 base, and 8 bases lay outside the gene matches. The length of the CDR3 is 16 residues. CDR1 is SGHVS and CDR2 is FQNEAQ in the germline V gene. The CDR3 region has the DNA TGTGCCAGCAGCTTAGGATTGGGCAGGGGGCCAGAGACCCAGTACTTC. It encodes CASSLGLGRGPETQYF.

This sequence joins TRBV29-1 and TRBJ2-7; TRBD2 might be the D (5 bases). Germline V gene sequence: CDR1 SQVTM, CDR2 ANQGSEA. V was trimmed by 2 bases and J by 4 bases, leaving 12 bases between them. This CDR3 region has 13 residues. DNA for the CDR3: TGCAGCGTTGAAACTGGTACGGGATACGAGCAGTACTTC. Translated: CSVETGTGYEQYF.

The V and J genes are TRBV29-1 and TRBJ1-5; no clear D. From germline, CDR1 is SQVTM and CDR2 ANQGSEA. V was cut by 6 bases and J by 1 base, with 10 bases left in between. The CDR3 length is 13 residues. The CDR3 sequence is CSVLAGSNQPQHF. The CDR3 DNA is TGCAGCGTCCTGGCGGGGAGCAATCAGCCCCAGCATTTT.

The J gene is TRBJ2-5, the V gene TRBV2; perhaps TRBD2 as D (5 bases). The CDR3 length is 13 residues. Looked up from germline, CDR1 is SNHLY and CDR2 is FYNNEI. V lost 7 bases and J 4 bases, leaving 13 bases between the germline ends. The DNA for the CDR3 is TGTGCCAGCAACGGCCCTAGCACAGAGACCCAGTACTTC. Protein product: CASNGPSTETQYF.

The CDR3 DNA sequence: TGTGCCAGCAGACAGCTCTCTGGGGCCAACGTCCTGACTTTC. Protein product: CASRQLSGANVLTF. The V call is TRBV28, the J call TRBJ2-6; D is unclear. Trimming removed 6 bases at V and 0 bases at J, with 6 bases between. This CDR3 contains 14 residues. CDR1 and CDR2 (germline): MDHEN, SYDVKM.